This T cell receptor beta chain was identified in a study of follicular helper T cells after annual influenza vaccination. Study in general: Days 0, 7 and 28 post-vaccination were the blood draw times.

There are 15 residues in the CDR3. Germline assignment: CDR1 SNHLY and CDR2 FYNNEI. Trimming removed 7 bases from V and 4 bases from J, with 17 bases in between. Time point of the sample: 2015-2016 season, 7 days after influenza vaccination. Comment on this clone: Its antigen is not identified.

TCRB was sequenced at Survey level resolution. Libraries were prepared by immunoSEQ multiplex PCR; TCRdb keeps only in-frame clonotypes and omits some of them. The data contain some 8,300 clones, more than 75% of them seen just once; the ten biggest clones take up about 4%. Study-level results: Change in circulating plasmablasts correlated with ICOS+CD38+ cTfh clonality change.

J is TRBJ2-1 and V is TRBV2, with TRBD2 as a possible D gene (5 bases). The clonotype comes from an adult who received the influenza vaccine. This sample comprised CXCR5+ CD38- circulating T follicular helper cells from blood, obtained 7 days after influenza vaccination. Subset indicated: circulating Tfh, non-naive CD4+CXCR5+PD-1+ (ICOS+CD38+ or ICOS-CD38-). CDR3 nucleotide sequence: TGTGCCAGCACCACGGACCAGAGGGATTACAATGAGCAGTTCTTC. Its translation is CASTTDQRDYNEQFF.